This T cell receptor (beta chain) was recovered during a study of T cell responses to AZD1222 COVID-19 vaccine. The study, taken as a whole, reports: There were vaccine-associated CD4 TCRs across spike, dominant at 160-218 and 743-854.

The repertoire was sequenced with immunoSEQ multiplex PCR; TCRdb's copy has only in-frame clones and lacks some. In the table there are 90,000 to 120,000 clones, 85% to 90% of which are singletons. CDR3 length: 15 residues. The germline V gene encodes CDR1 SGHRS and CDR2 YFSETQ. V was cut by 4 bases and J by 4 bases, with 17 bases left in between. Notes on this clone: Its antigen remains unknown.

The chain links TRBV5-1 to TRBJ1-2; D is possibly TRBD1 (6 bases). The TCR sequence derives from an adult in good health. The material was peripheral blood, obtained on day 0 of AZD1222 vaccination. Here the CDR3 reads CASSPHSGALYGYTF. CDR3 DNA sequence: TGCGCCAGCAGCCCCCACTCGGGGGCCCTCTATGGCTACACCTTC.